The next 23 T cell receptor beta chains were all read from a single sample in a study of Graves' ophthalmopathy and Graves' hyperthyroidism. The authors amplified TCR beta CDR3 regions from RNA transcripts. HTBI-primed RT-PCR formed the first round, and a multiplex PCR formed the second. TCRdb recomputed calls from the multiplex PCR reads with MiXCR, one row per CDR3 protein. In the table there are over 650,000 distinct CDR3 sequences, approximately 39% of which are singletons. Sequenced: peripheral blood. The receptor source for this set is an adult man with Graves' ophthalmopathy.

The chain is built from TRBV2 and TRBJ2-7; D not certain. Germline loops: CDR1 SNHLY, CDR2 FYNNEI. The CDR3 contains 12 residues. Trimming cost V 7 bases and J 4 bases, with 11 bases left between them. The DNA for the CDR3 is TGTGCCAGCATCTTCGACTCTTACGAGCAGTACTTC. Protein sequence: CASIFDSYEQYF.

Notes on this clonotype: One base away lies a much larger clone, so this may be a sequencing read error. V is TRBV19 and J is TRBJ1-1; no clear D gene. This CDR3 contains 15 residues. Per germline, CDR1 LNHDA and CDR2 SQIVND (reference sequence). As DNA, the CDR3 is TGTGCCAGTAGTACAGAACAGCATCCGAACATTGAAGCTTTCTTT. Translation: CASSTEQHPNIEAFF.

This clonotype was detected a few times. This sequence joins TRBV27 and TRBJ1-5; D not certain. Between the trimmed V and J ends, which lost 5 bases and 1 base, there was a span of 9 bases. Looked up from germline, CDR1 is MNHEY and CDR2 is SMNVEV (reference sequence). This CDR3 comprises 14 residues. This CDR3 reads CASSAGRSNQPQHF. The CDR3 DNA reads as TGTGCCAGCAGTGCCGGACGGAGCAATCAGCCCCAGCATTTT.

This clonotype occurred once. The rearrangement links TRBV10-3 to TRBJ1-2; TRBD1 aligns across 12 bases. The CDR3 is 16 amino acids. Germline lookup yields CDR1 ENHRY and CDR2 SYGVKD. V shed 2 bases, J shed 4 bases, and the junction held 5 bases outside the gene matches. The CDR3 spells CAISEGDRGLGYGYTF. CDR3 DNA: TGTGCCATCAGTGAGGGGGACAGGGGGCTCGGCTATGGCTACACCTTC.

This clonotype was recorded many times. The chain combines TRBV20-1 with TRBJ2-7, with D unclear. From germline, CDR1 is DFQATT and CDR2 SNEGSKA (reference sequence). V lost 0 bases to trimming and J lost 0 bases, with 9 bases between them. This CDR3 has 14 amino acids. CDR3 DNA: TGCAGTGCTAGAGATCAAGGGCTCTCCTACGAGCAGTACTTC. Translation: CSARDQGLSYEQYF.

This clonotype was detected many times. The J gene is TRBJ1-1, the V gene TRBV7-9; D perhaps matches TRBD1 (6 bases). Trimming took 7 bases from V and 2 from J, leaving 14 bases between them. Germline loops: CDR1 SEHNR, CDR2 FQNEAQ (reference sequence). This CDR3 is built from 14 residues. CDR3 residues: CASTHRTENTEAFF. CDR3 DNA sequence: TGTGCCAGCACCCACAGGACAGAAAACACTGAAGCTTTCTTT. Complete variable domain (other parts from reference TRBV7-9 and TRBJ1-1): DTGVSQNPRHKITKRGQNVTFRCDPISEHNRLYWYRQTLGQGPEFLTYFQNEAQLEKSRLLSDRFSAERPKGSFSTLEIQRTEQGDSAMYLCASTHRTENTEAFFGQGTRLTVV.

This clonotype was seen more than once but under ten times. V is TRBV5-6 and J is TRBJ1-4, with 8 bases fitting TRBD1. Germline V gives CDR1 SGHDT, CDR2 YYEEEE. V was pared by 4 bases and J by 4 bases, with 3 bases of the junction left unmatched. CDR3 length equals 14 residues. The CDR3 sequence: CASSNRGINEKLFF. The DNA for the CDR3 is TGTGCCAGCAGCAACAGGGGGATTAATGAAAAACTGTTTTTT.

The chain carries TRBV20-1 and TRBJ1-6; D remains ambiguous. V lost 0 bases and J lost 10, with 10 bases in between. The CDR3 loop spans 13 amino acids. Germline V gene data show CDR1 as DFQATT and CDR2 as SNEGSKA (reference sequence). In nucleotides, the CDR3 is TGCAGTGCTAGAGATTGGGTTAACTCACCCCTCCACTTT. Its translation: CSARDWVNSPLHF.

Many counts were recorded for this clonotype. CDR3 sequence (DNA): TGTGCCAGCTTGGCCCTCTTAAATTCACCCCTCCACTTT. Translation gives CASLALLNSPLHF. V is TRBV2 and J is TRBJ1-6; D is unresolved. The CDR3 has 13 amino acids. Germline V gene lookup returns CDR1 SNHLY and CDR2 FYNNEI. V was clipped by 8 bases and J by 7 bases, with 12 bases between them. The variable domain in full, completed from reference TRBV2 and TRBJ1-6, reads EPEVTQTPSHQVTQMGQEVILRCVPISNHLYFYWYRQILGQKVEFLVSFYNNEISEKSEIFDDQFSVERPDGSNFTLKIRSTKLEDSAMYFCASLALLNSPLHFGNGTRLTVT.

The gene calls are TRBV10-3 and TRBJ2-5; a weak D match, TRBD1 (6 bases). Trimming removed 2 bases at V and 2 bases at J, with 9 bases between. CDR1 is ENHRY, CDR2 SYGVKD, per germline. The CDR3 spans 14 residues. CDR3 amino acids: CAISEGGTQETQYF. Written as DNA, the CDR3 is TGTGCCATCAGTGAGGGTGGGACACAAGAGACCCAGTACTTC.

The gene calls are TRBV9 and TRBJ2-7; TRBD1 matches at 12 bases. With V trimmed by 6 bases and J by 5 bases, 6 bases remained unmatched. The CDR3 contains 14 residues. Germline CDR1 SGDLS, CDR2 YYNGEE. The CDR3 nucleotides read TGTGCCAGCACTCCGGGACAGGGGGCGAACGAGCAGTACTTC. The encoded protein is CASTPGQGANEQYF.

A remark on this clonotype: The CDR3 does not close with the conserved phenylalanine or tryptophan, likely indicating a read error. The DNA is left out, because the CDR3 cannot be placed on it with certainty; the CDR3 is given as TCRdb lists it. V gene TRBV7-8 combines with J gene TRBJ2-7; TRBD2, the table's D call, was not compared with the DNA. Looked up from germline, CDR1 is SGHVS and CDR2 is FQNEAQ. Inclusive of both ends, the CDR3 amounts to 10 amino acids. The CDR3 reads CASSLQGLAG.

There are a few counts of this clonotype. The rearrangement uses TRBV9 and TRBJ1-2; TRBD1 is a possible D gene (5 bases). The CDR3 loop spans 15 amino acids. Germline CDR1 reads SGDLS; CDR2 reads YYNGEE. The V gene lost 4 bases and the J gene lost 4 bases, with 17 bases spanning the gap. The CDR3: CASSPPGGGFYGYTF. CDR3 nucleotides: TGTGCCAGCAGCCCCCCCGGGGGGGGGTTCTATGGCTACACCTTC.

This clonotype was recorded a few times. J is TRBJ2-2 and V is TRBV5-4; 11 positions match TRBD1. J was trimmed by 4 bases and V by 5 bases; bases with no gene match: 4. Looked up from germline, CDR1 is SGHNT and CDR2 is YYREEE (reference sequence). The CDR3 consists of 15 residues. The CDR3: CASRDRGRVTGELFF. The CDR3 DNA is TGTGCCAGCAGGGACAGGGGGCGCGTCACCGGGGAGCTGTTTTTT.

The gene calls are TRBV6-1 and TRBJ1-2, with 8 bases aligning to TRBD1. This CDR3 is 17 amino acids long. Losses at the gene ends were 5 bases for V and 4 bases for J; bases not matched to a gene: 15. Germline values: CDR1 MNHNS, CDR2 SASEGT. The CDR3 sequence: CASSYDGTGQTIYGYTF. CDR3 DNA sequence: TGTGCCAGCAGTTACGACGGGACAGGCCAAACAATCTATGGCTACACCTTC.

This clonotype was found many times. The chain is built from TRBV2 and TRBJ2-2, with D possibly TRBD2 on 5 matching bases. The CDR3 has 12 residues. V lost 0 bases and J 10 bases, leaving 6 bases between the germline ends. CDR1 is SNHLY and CDR2 is FYNNEI in the germline V gene. Here the CDR3 DNA reads TGTGCCAGCAGTGAAGCTAGCGAGGAGCTGTTTTTT. Protein product: CASSEASEELFF.

This rearrangement joins TRBV9 to TRBJ1-5; D unclear. The ends were cut back, 5 bases at V and 0 bases at J, with 21 bases in the middle. The CDR3 consists of 18 residues. Germline values: CDR1 SGDLS, CDR2 YYNGEE. The chain's CDR3 is CASRPGRRVFYSNQPQHF. The CDR3 DNA sequence: TGTGCCAGCAGACCCGGGAGAAGGGTTTTTTATAGCAATCAGCCCCAGCATTTT.

The sample holds many counts of this clonotype. The rearrangement uses TRBV7-9 and TRBJ2-7; TRBD1 matches at 9 bases. This CDR3 comprises 14 residues. V was clipped by 4 bases and J by 5 bases; unmatched bases: 6. Germline V lookup: CDR1 SEHNR, CDR2 FQNEAQ (reference sequence). For the CDR3, the DNA is TGTGCCAGCAGCTGGACAGGGGAGCTTGACGAGCAGTACTTC. Protein: CASSWTGELDEQYF.

This clonotype has ten or more counts. The chain uses TRBV20-1 and TRBJ2-5; 7 nucleotides line up with TRBD2. The CDR3 is 12 residues long. Germline V gene lookup returns CDR1 DFQATT and CDR2 SNEGSKA (reference sequence). Trimming at V came to 6 bases and at J to 3 bases, leaving 4 bases not matched to a gene. CDR3 amino acids: CSARDYKETQYF. As DNA, the CDR3 is TGCAGTGCCAGGGACTACAAAGAGACCCAGTACTTC.

This clonotype came up many times. The chain is built from TRBV2 and TRBJ1-2; D call uncertain. Trimming took off 4 bases at V and 2 bases at J, with 11 bases between the two ends. Germline assignment: CDR1 SNHLY and CDR2 FYNNEI. This CDR3 contains 14 residues. The CDR3 reads CASSGEGRNYGYTF. In DNA, the CDR3 is TGTGCCAGCAGTGGGGAAGGGCGGAACTATGGCTACACCTTC. Filled out from reference TRBV2 and TRBJ1-2, the complete variable domain reads EPEVTQTPSHQVTQMGQEVILRCVPISNHLYFYWYRQILGQKVEFLVSFYNNEISEKSEIFDDQFSVERPDGSNFTLKIRSTKLEDSAMYFCASSGEGRNYGYTFGSGTRLTVV.

This clonotype was seen a few times. This chain connects TRBV20-1 to TRBJ2-3; D remains unclear. The V gene lost 3 bases and the J gene lost 6 bases, with 7 bases spanning the gap. CDR1 and CDR2 (germline): DFQATT, SNEGSKA (reference sequence). The CDR3 is 11 residues long. CDR3 in amino acids: CSARLGDTQYF. For the CDR3, the DNA is TGCAGTGCTAGGCTCGGGGATACGCAGTATTTT.

This chain uses TRBV2 with TRBJ1-3; 10 bases agree with TRBD1. Germline-derived CDR1 and CDR2 are SNHLY and FYNNEI. There are 16 residues in the CDR3. The trim removed 7 bases at V and 4 bases at J, leaving 10 bases unmatched. The CDR3, as DNA: TGTGCCAGCAAAAAACCGGGACAGGGGAGGGGAAACACCATATATTTT. This sequence encodes CASKKPGQGRGNTIYF.

Remarks on this clonotype: Just one base apart from a much larger clone, this may be a read error. The chain couples TRBV7-9 to TRBJ2-1; 9 bases fit TRBD2. Germline loops: CDR1 SEHNR, CDR2 FQNEAQ (reference sequence). The CDR3 sequence is 15 residues long. This CDR3 is CASSLKGSGGDERFF. The CDR3 nucleotides are TGTGCCAGCAGCTTAAAGGGTAGCGGGGGCGATGAGCGGTTCTTC.